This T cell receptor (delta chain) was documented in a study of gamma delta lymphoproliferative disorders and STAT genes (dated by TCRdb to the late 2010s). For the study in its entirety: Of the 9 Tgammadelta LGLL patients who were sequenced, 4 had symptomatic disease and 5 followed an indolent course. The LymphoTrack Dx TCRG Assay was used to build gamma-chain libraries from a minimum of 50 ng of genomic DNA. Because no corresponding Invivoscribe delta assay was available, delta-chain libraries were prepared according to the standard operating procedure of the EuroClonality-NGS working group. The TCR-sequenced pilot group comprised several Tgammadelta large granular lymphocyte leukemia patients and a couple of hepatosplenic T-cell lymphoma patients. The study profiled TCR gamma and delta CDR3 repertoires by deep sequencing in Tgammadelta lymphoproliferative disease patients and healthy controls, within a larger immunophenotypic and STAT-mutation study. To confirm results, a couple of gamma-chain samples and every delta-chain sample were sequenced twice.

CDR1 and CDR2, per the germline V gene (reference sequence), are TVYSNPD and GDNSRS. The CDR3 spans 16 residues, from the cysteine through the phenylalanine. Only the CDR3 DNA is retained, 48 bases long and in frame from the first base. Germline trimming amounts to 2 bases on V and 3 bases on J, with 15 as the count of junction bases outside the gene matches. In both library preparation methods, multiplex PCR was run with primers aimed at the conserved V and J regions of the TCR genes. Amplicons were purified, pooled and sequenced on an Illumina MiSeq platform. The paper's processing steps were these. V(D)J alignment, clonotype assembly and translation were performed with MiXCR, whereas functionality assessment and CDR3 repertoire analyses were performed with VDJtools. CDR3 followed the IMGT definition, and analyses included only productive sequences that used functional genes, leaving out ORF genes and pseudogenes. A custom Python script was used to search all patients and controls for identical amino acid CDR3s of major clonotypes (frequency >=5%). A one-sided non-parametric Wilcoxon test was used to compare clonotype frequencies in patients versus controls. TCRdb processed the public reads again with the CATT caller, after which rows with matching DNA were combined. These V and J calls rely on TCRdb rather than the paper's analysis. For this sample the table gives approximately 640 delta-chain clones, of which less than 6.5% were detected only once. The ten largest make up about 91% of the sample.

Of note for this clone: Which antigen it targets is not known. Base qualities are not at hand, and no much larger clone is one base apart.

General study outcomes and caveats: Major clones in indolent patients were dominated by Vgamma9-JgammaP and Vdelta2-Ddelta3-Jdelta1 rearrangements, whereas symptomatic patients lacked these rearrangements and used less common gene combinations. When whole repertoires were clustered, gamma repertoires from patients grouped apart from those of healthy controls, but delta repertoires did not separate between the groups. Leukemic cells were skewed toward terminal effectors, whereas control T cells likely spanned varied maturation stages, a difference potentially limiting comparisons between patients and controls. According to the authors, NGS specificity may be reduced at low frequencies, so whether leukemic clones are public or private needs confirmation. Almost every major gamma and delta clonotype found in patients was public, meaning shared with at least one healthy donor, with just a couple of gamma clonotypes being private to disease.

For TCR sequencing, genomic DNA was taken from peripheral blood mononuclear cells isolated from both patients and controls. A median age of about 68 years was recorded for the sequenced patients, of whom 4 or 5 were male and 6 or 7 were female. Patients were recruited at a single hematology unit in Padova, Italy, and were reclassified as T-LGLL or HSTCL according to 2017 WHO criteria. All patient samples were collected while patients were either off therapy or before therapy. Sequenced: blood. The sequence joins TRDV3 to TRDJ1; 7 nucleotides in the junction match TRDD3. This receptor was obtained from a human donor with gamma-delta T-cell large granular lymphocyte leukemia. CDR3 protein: CAFWGSLEGLADKLIF. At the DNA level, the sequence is TGTGCCTTTTGGGGGAGTCTAGAGGGGCTCGCCGATAAACTCATCTTT.